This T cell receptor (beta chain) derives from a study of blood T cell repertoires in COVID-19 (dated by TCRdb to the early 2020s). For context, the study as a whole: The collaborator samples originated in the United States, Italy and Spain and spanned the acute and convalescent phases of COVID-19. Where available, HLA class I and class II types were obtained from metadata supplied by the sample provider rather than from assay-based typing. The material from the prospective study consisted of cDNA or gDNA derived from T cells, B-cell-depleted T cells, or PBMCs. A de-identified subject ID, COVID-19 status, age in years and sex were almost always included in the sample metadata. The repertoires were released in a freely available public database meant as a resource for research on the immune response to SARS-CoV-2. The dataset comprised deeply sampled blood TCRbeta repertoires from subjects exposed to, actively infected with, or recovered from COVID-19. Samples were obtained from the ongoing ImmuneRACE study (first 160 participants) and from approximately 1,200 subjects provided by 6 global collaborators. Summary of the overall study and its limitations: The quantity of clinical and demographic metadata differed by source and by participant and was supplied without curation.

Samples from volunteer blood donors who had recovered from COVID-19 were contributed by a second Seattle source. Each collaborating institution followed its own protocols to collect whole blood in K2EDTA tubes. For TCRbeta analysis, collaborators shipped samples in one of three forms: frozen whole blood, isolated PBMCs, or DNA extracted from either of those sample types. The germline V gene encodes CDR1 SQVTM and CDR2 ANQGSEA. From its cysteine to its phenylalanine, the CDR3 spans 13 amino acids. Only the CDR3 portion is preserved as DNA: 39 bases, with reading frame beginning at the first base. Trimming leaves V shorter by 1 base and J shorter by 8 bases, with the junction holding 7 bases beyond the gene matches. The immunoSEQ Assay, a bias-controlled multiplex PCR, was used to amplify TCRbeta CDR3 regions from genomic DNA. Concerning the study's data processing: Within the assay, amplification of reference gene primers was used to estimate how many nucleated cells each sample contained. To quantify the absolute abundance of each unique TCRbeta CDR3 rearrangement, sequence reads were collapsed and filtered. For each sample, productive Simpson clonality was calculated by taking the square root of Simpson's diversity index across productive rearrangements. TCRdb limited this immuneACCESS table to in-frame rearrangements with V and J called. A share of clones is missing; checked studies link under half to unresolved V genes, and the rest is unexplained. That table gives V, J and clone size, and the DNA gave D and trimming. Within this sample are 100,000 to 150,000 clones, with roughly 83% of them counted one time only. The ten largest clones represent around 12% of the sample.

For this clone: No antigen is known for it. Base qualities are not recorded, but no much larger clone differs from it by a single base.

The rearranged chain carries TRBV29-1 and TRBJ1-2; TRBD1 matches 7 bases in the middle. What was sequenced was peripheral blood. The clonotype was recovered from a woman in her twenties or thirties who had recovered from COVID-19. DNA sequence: TGCAGCGTTGAAGGATTAGGGGGCGGCGGCTACACCTTC. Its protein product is CSVEGLGGGGYTF.